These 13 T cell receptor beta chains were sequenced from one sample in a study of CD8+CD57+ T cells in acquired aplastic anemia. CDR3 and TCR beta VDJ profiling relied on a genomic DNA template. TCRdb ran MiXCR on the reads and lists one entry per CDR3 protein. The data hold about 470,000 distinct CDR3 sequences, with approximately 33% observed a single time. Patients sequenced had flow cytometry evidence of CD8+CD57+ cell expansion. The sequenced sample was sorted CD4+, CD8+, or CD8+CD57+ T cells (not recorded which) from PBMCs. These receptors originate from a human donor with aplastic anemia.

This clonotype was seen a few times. The CDR3 DNA is TGTGCCAGCAGCTTTTTTGACGGGACTAGCGTAGAGACCCAGTACTTC. It codes for CASSFFDGTSVETQYF. The chain uses TRBV7-2 and TRBJ2-5; 10 positions agree with TRBD2. V trimming: 3 bases; J trimming: 4 bases; junction bases outside the gene matches: 8. This CDR3 contains 16 residues. Looked up from germline, CDR1 is SGHTA and CDR2 is FQGNSA.

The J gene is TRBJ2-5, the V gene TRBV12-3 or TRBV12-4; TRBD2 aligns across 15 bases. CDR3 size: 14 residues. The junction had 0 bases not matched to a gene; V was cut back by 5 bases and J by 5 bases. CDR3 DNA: TGTGCCAGCAGTGGACTAGCGGGGGGGGAGACCCAGTACTTC. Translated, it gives CASSGLAGGETQYF.

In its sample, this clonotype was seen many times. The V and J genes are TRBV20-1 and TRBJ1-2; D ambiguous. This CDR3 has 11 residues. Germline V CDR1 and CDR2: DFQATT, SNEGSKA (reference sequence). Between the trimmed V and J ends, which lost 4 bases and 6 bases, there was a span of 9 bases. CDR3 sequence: CSAKGGHGYTF. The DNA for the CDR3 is TGCAGTGCTAAGGGAGGGCATGGCTACACCTTC.

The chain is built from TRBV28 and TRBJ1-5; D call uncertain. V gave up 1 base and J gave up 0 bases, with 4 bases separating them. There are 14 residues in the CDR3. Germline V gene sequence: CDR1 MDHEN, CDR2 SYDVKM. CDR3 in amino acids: CASSLSDSNQPQHF. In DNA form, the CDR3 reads TGTGCCAGCAGTTTATCGGATAGCAATCAGCCCCAGCATTTT.

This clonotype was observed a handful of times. CDR3 amino acids: CASSEGPGQGNRRNQPQHF. CDR3 nucleotides: TGTGCCAGCAGCGAGGGGCCGGGACAGGGTAATCGTCGCAATCAGCCCCAGCATTTT. The chain has TRBV6-1 and TRBJ1-5; TRBD1 aligns across 9 bases. CDR3 length equals 19 residues. V was clipped by 6 bases and J by 2 bases; unmatched bases: 17. In germline, CDR1 is MNHNS, CDR2 SASEGT.

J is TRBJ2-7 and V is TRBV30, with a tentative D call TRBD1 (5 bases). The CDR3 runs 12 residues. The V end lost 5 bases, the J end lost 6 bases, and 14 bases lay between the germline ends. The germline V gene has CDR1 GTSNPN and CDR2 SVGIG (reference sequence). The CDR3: CAWGLGRVEQYF. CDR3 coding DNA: TGTGCCTGGGGCCTGGGGCGAGTCGAGCAGTACTTC. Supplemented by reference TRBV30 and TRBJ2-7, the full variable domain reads SQTIHQWPATLVQPVGSPLSLECTVEGTSNPNLYWYRQAAGRGLQLLFYSVGIGQISSEVPQNLSASRPQDRQFILSSKKLLLSDSGFYLCAWGLGRVEQYFGPGTRLTVT.

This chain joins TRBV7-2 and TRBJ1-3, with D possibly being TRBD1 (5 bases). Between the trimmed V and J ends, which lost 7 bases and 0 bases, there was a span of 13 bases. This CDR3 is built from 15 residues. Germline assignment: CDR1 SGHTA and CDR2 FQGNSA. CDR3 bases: TGTGCCAGCAACCAACAGGTTCTCTCTGGAAACACCATATATTTT. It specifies CASNQQVLSGNTIYF.

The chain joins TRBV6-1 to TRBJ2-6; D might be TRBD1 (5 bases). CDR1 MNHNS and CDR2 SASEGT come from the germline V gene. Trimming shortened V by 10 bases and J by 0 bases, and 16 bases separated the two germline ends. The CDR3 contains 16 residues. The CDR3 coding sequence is TGTGCCACCACCAGCCAGGGTAGCTCTGGGGCCAACGTCCTGACTTTC. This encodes CATTSQGSSGANVLTF.

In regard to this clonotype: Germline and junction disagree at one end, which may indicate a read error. The CDR3 DNA is TGCGCCAGCAGCTTGGCCATGGGGGCGAGTGAAAAACTGCTTTTT. It encodes CASSLAMGASEKLLF. The chain carries TRBV5-1 and TRBJ1-4, with D perhaps matching TRBD1 (6 bases). CDR1 is SGHRS, CDR2 YFSETQ, per germline. This CDR3 has 15 amino acids. Based on the CDR3 plus reference TRBV5-1 and TRBJ1-4, the full variable domain is KAGVTQTPRYLIKTRGQQVTLSCSPISGHRSVSWYQQTPGQGLQFLFEYFSETQRNKGNFPGRFSGRQFSNSRSEMNVSTLELGDSALYLCASSLAMGASEKLLFGSGTQLSVL.

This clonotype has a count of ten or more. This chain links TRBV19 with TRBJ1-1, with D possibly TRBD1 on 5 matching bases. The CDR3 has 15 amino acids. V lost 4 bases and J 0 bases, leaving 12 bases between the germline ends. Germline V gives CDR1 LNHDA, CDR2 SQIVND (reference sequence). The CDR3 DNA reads TGTGCCAGTAGTACAGGGCGGACCATGAACACTGAAGCTTTCTTT. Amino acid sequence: CASSTGRTMNTEAFF.

The CDR3, as DNA: TGTGCCAGCAGCTTCACTAGCGGGGGGCCGACAGATACGCAGTATTTT. It codes for CASSFTSGGPTDTQYF. The gene calls are TRBV11-2 and TRBJ2-3; 12 bases fit TRBD2. This CDR3 is 16 amino acids long. Germline assignment: CDR1 SGHAT and CDR2 FQNNGV. The ends lost 3 bases at V and 3 bases at J; junction bases unmatched: 4.

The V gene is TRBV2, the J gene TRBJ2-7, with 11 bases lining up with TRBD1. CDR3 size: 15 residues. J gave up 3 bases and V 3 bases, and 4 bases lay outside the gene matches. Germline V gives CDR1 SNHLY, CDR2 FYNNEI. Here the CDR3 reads CASSEGTGGFYEQYV. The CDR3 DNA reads TGTGCCAGCAGTGAGGGGACAGGGGGATTCTACGAGCAGTACGTC.

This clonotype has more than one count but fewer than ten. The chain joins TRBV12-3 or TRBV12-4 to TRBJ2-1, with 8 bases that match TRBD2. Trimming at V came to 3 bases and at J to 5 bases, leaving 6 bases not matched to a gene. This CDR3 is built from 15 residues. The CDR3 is CASSFYLAGNNEQFF. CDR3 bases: TGTGCCAGCAGTTTTTACCTAGCGGGTAACAATGAGCAGTTCTTC.